This T cell receptor beta chain was profiled in a study of technical replicates of blood from a few donors. Sequencing was performed with immunoSEQ multiplex PCR; in TCRdb, only in-frame clones are kept and a portion is missing. The sample records roughly 79,000 clones, approximately 75% being singletons. Germline CDR1 reads SGHAT; CDR2 reads FQNNGV. This CDR3 comprises 13 residues. V dropped 4 bases and J dropped 3 bases, with 10 bases sitting between them. The source is a human donor in good health. Some clones in this sample may be carry-over from other donors' samples. The chain links TRBV11-2 to TRBJ2-7; no firm D call. Sequencing used PBMCs. CDR3 sequence reads: CASSSELRYEQYF. CDR3 coding DNA: TGTGCCAGCAGCTCGGAGCTACGCTACGAGCAGTACTTC.